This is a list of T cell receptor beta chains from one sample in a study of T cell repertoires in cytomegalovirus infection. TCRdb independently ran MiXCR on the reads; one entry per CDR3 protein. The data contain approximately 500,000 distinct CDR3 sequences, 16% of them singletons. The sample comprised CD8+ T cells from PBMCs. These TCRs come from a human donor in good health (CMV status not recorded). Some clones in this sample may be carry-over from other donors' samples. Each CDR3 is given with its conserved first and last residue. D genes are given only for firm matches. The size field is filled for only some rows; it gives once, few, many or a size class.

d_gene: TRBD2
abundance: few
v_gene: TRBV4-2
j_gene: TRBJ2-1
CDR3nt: TGTGCCAGAAGCCAAGATTCCTCTAGCGGGGGAAAAAATGAGAAGTTCTTC
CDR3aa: CARSQDSSSGGKNEKFF

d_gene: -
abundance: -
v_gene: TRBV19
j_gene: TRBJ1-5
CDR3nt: TGTGCCAGTAGTCTCCGACACCTTCGGCCCCAGCATTTT
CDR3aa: CASSLRHLRPQHF

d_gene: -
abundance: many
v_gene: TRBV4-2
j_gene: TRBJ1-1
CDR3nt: TGTGCCAGCAGCCAACGGACAGCGGAGGGTGAAGCTTTCTTT
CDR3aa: CASSQRTAEGEAFF

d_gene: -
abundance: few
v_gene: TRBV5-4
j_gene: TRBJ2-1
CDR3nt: TGTGCCAGCAGGACGGACAATGAGCAGTTCTTC
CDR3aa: CASRTDNEQFF

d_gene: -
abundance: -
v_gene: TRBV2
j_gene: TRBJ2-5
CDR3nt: TGTGCCAGCAGTCCCGGCAGGGACGGACTAGAGACCCAGTACTTC
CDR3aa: CASSPGRDGLETQYF

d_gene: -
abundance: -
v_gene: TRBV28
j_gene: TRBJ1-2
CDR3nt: TGTGCCAGCAGTTTACGGGAGATGTCGGGACGGAAAAACTATGGCTACACCTTC
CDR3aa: CASSLREMSGRKNYGYTF

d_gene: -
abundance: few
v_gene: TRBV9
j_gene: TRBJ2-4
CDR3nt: TGTGCCAGCAGCGTATCTTACGGACCAGCCAAAAACATTCAGTACTTC
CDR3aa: CASSVSYGPAKNIQYF

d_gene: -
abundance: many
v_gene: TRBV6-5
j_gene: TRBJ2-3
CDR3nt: TGTGCCAGCAGTGCTATCGGGACTAGCACAGATACGCAGTATTTT
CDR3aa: CASSAIGTSTDTQYF

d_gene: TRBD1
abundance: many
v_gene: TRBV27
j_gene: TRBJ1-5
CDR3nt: TGTGCCAGCAGTCCCGTCGAAGGGGGCAGCCCACAGCATTTT
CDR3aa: CASSPVEGGSPQHF

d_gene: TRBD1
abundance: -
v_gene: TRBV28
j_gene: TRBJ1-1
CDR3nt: TGTGCCAGCAGGGGGACAGTAACCCAGAACACTGAAGCTTTCTTT
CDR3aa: CASRGTVTQNTEAFF

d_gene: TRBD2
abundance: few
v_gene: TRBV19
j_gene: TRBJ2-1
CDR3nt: TGTGCCAGTAGTATTTCCGGGACTAGCGGGAGTCGGGAGCAGTTCTTC
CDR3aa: CASSISGTSGSREQFF

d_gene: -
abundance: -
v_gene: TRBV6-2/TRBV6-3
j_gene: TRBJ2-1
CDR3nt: TGTGCCAGCAGTTACTGGGGGGTCAGGGCAAGCTCCTACAATGAGCAGTTCTTC
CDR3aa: CASSYWGVRASSYNEQFF

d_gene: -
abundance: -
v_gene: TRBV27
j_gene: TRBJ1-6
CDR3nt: TGTGCCAGCAGTTTCGACAGGAGGGACTCACCCCTCCACTTT
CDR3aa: CASSFDRRDSPLHF

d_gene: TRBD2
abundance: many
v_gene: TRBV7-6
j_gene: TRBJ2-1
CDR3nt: TGTGCCAGCAGCCTGAGGGAGCGGGGCTCCTACAATGAGCAGTTCTTC
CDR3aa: CASSLRERGSYNEQFF

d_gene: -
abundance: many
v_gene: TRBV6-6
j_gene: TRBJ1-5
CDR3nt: TGTGCCAGCAGTTACGTCAGGGGTAGCCCCTATAGCAATCAGCCCCAGCATTTT
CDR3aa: CASSYVRGSPYSNQPQHF

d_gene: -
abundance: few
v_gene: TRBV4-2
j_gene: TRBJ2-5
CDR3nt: TGTGCCAGCAGCCAATCTTCGGGAGAGGTCCAAGAGACCCAGTACTTC
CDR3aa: CASSQSSGEVQETQYF

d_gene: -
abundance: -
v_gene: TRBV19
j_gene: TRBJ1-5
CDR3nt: TGTGCCAGTAGTGAAGGGTATCAACATCAGCCCCAGCATTTT
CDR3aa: CASSEGYQHQPQHF

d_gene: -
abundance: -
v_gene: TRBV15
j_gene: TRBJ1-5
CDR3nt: TGTGCCACCAGCAGATACGATAGCAATCAGCCCCAGCATTTT
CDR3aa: CATSRYDSNQPQHF

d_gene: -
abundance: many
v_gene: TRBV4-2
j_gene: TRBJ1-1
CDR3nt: TGTGCCAGCAGCCAAGTAGAAGGGGGTAGCTCTGAAGCTTTCTTT
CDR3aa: CASSQVEGGSSEAFF

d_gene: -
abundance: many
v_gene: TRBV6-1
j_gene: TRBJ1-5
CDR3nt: TGTGCCAGCAGTGAACAGCAACAGCCGAATCAGCCCCAGCATTTT
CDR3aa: CASSEQQQPNQPQHF

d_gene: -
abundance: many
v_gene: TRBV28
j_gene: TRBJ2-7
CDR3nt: TGTGCCAGCAGTTGGATGCGGGCCTCCTACGAGCAGTACTTC
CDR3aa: CASSWMRASYEQYF

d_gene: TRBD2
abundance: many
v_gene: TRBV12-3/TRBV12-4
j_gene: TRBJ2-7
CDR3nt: TGTGCCAGCAGCCTCCTAGCGGGAGACCTCTACGAGCAGTACTTC
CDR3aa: CASSLLAGDLYEQYF

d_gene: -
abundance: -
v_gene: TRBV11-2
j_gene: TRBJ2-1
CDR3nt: TGTGCTAGCAGCAACTACAGGGAGGCTGACTACAATGAGCAGTTCTTC
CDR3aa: CASSNYREADYNEQFF

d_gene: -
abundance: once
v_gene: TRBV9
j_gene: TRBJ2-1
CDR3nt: TGTGCCAGCAGCGCTCAGACAGACAACAATGAGCAGTTCTTC
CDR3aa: CASSAQTDNNEQFF

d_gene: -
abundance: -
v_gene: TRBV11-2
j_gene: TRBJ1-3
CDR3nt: TGTGCCAGCAGCTTTAGAGTGAGCTCTGGAAACACCATATATTTT
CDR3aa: CASSFRVSSGNTIYF

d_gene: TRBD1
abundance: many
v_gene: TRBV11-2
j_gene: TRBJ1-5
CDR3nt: TGTGCCAGCAGCGGTGAACAGGGGAACATTGAGGATCAGCCCCAGCATTTT
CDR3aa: CASSGEQGNIEDQPQHF

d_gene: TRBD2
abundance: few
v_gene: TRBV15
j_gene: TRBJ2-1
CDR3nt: TGTGCCACCAGCAGAGAACGGGGGGGCAATGAGCAGTTCTTC
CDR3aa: CATSRERGGNEQFF

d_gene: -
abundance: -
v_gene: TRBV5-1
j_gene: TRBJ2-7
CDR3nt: TGCGCCAGCAATGGGGGGTCCTACGAGCAGTACTTC
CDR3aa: CASNGGSYEQYF

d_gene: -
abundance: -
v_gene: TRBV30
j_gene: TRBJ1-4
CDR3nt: TGTGCCTGGAAAATGGGGTCAACTAATGAAAAACTGTTTTTT
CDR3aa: CAWKMGSTNEKLFF

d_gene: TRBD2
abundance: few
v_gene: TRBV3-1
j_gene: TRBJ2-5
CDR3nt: TGTGCCAGCAGAGGGGGACTAGCGGTCCGCCAAGAGACCCAGTACTTC
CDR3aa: CASRGGLAVRQETQYF

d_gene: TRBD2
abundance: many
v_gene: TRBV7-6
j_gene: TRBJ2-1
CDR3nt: TGTGCCAGCAGCCCCGGTGTCAAGCGGGAGGGCCCGGTCTACAATGAGCAGTTCTTC
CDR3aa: CASSPGVKREGPVYNEQFF

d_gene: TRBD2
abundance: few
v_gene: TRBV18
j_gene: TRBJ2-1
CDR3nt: TGTGCCAGCTCACCACCCATAGGTAGCGGGAGCCACAATGAGCAGTTCTTC
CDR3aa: CASSPPIGSGSHNEQFF

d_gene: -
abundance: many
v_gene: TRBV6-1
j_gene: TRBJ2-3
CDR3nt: TGTGCCAGCAGTTCCCGGGACCCACTAAATACGCAGTATTTT
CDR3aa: CASSSRDPLNTQYF

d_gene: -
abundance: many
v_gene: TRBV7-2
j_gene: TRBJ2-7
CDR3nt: TGTGCCAGCAGCTTACTCGGGCAGAGCTCCTACGAGCAGTACTTC
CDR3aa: CASSLLGQSSYEQYF

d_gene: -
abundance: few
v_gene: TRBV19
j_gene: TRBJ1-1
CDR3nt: TGTGCCAGTAGTATAGTATCAACAGGTAGTGGCACTGAAGCTTTCTTT
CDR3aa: CASSIVSTGSGTEAFF

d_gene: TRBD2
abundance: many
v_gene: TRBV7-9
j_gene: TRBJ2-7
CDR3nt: TGTGCCAGCAGCTTAGCCGGGGGGGAGGCCTACGAGCAGTACTTC
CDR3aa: CASSLAGGEAYEQYF

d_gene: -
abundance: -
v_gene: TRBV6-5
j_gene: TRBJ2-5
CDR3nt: TGTGCCAGCAGTCTCCAGGGGGGGCGCGGAGAGACCCAGTACTTC
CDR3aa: CASSLQGGRGETQYF

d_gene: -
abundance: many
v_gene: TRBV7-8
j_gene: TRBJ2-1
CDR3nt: TGTGCCAGCAGGCAGACAGTTAATGAGCAGTTCTTC
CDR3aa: CASRQTVNEQFF

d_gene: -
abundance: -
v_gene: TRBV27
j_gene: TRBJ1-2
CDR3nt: TGTGCCAGCAGTCTGACAGCGAGCGATGGCTACACCTTC
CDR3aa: CASSLTASDGYTF

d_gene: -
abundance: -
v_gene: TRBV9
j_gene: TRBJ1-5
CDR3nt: TGTGCCAGCAGCGTAGGTGGAAGGTTTCAGCCCCAGCATTTT
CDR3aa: CASSVGGRFQPQHF

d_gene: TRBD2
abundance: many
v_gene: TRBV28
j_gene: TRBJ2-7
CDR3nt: TGTGCCAGCAGGATGACTAGCGGGAGGGTTTACGAGCAGTACTTC
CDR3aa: CASRMTSGRVYEQYF

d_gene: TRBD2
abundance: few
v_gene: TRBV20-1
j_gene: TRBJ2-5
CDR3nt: TGCAGTGCCCTAAGGGGACTAGGCGTGGTAGAGACCCAGTACTTC
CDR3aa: CSALRGLGVVETQYF

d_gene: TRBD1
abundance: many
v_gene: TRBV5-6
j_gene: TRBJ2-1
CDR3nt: TGTGCCAGCAGCTTGGCCGGACAGGGACCCTCCTACAATGAGCAGTTCTTC
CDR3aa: CASSLAGQGPSYNEQFF

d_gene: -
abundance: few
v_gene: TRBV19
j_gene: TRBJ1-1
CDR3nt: TGTGCCAGTAGTCCCGCCCAAAGTGAGTTCACTGAAGCTTTCTTT
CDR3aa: CASSPAQSEFTEAFF

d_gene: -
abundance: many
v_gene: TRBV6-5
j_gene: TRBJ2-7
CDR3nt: TGTGCCAGCAGTTACGGGCAGGGGGAGGACGAGCAGTACTTC
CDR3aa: CASSYGQGEDEQYF

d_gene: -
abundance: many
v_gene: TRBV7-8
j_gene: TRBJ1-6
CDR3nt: TGTGCCAGCAGCTTAGGGGTGAAGAGCTCCTATAATTCACCCCTCCACTTT
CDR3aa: CASSLGVKSSYNSPLHF

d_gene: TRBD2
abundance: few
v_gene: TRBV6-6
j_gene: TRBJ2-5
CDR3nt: TGTGCCAGCAGTTACTCGGCACAGGGACTAGCGGGGGATAAAGAGACCCAGTACTTC
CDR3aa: CASSYSAQGLAGDKETQYF

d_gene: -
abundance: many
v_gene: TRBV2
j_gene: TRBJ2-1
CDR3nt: TGTGCCAGACAGACTGTATACAATGAGCAGTTCTTC
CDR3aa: CARQTVYNEQFF

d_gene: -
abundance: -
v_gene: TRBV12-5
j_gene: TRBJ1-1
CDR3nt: TGTGCTAGTGGTTTGGTGCCGGGTGAAGCTTTCTTT
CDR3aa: CASGLVPGEAFF

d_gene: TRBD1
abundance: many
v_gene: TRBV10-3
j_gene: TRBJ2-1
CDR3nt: TGTGCCATCAGTGAGGTCACGGGACAGGTAATTGATGAGCAGTTCTTC
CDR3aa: CAISEVTGQVIDEQFF

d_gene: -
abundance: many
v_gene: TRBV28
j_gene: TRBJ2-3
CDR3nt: TGTGCCAGCAGCCCTCTATGGGTGGATACGCAGTATTTT
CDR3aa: CASSPLWVDTQYF

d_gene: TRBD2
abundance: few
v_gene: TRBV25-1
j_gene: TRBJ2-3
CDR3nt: TGTGCCAGCAGTGGGCCGACGGCGGGAGACCGGGCAGATACGCAGTATTTT
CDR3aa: CASSGPTAGDRADTQYF